This T cell receptor beta chain was obtained from a study of CD8 T cells in Susac syndrome (dated by TCRdb to the late 2010s). The study in broad terms: Among the sequenced Susac syndrome patients, about six had clinically active disease and eight were in clinical remission. Susac syndrome patients were therapy-naive, on corticosteroids (some also receiving IVIg), or on IVIg alone at blood withdrawal. Repertoire sequencing was used to test whether CD8+ T cell activation and differentiation in Susac syndrome was antigen driven. Here is what the overall study found, with its caveats: No clonal expansion was detected in the CD4+ T cell repertoire of Susac syndrome patients. The number of individuals in the TCR sequencing and HLA analysis was acknowledged as relatively small.

The CDR3 sequence holds 14 residues, the cysteine and phenylalanine included. The DNA shown is the 42-base CDR3, in frame from base 1. From a lookup of the germline V gene, CDR1 and CDR2 are SQVTM and ANQGSEA. Clipping removes 3 bases from V and 4 bases from J, with 5 as the unmatched junction base count. Comment on this clonotype: Its antigen is still unknown. No much larger clone exists at a distance of one base, and base qualities are not known.

Peripheral blood CD8+ and CD4+ T cells from healthy donors, Susac syndrome patients and multiple sclerosis patients were profiled using high-throughput TCR beta sequencing. The Susac syndrome patients fulfilled recently defined diagnostic criteria for definite or probable disease. CD8+ TEMRA cells were enriched by FACS, while bulk CD8+ and CD4+ T cells were purified by magnetic negative isolation. Blood was collected in EDTA tubes and processed within 24 hours, with PBMCs isolated through density gradient centrifugation. PBMCs intended for TCR sequencing were cryopreserved in liquid nitrogen and thawed later in a water bath at 37 degrees C. The sorted or isolated CD4+, CD8+ and CD8+ TEMRA cells had a purity of 90% or higher. RNA was extracted using the RNeasy kit, and roughly 0.5 to 1 microgram was reverse transcribed with random hexamers. The immunoSEQ multiplex PCR assay, which covers 54 Vbeta and 13 Jbeta segments, was used to amplify TCR beta CDR3 regions. Bias from PCR amplification was corrected by using a synthetic template baseline for primer optimization and for computational correction. The source study handled its data this way. Reads were assigned to V, D and J genes according to IMGT and analyzed in immunoSEQ Analyzer, with only productive sequences retained. To calculate clonality, Shannon entropy was normalized by log2 of the number of productive unique sequences and then subtracted from one. Public and private clones were assessed among the 100 most prevalent clones of each patient and control. Clones were defined as Susac-specific if absent from the healthy and MS cohorts, from under 1,200 published viral clones and from other ImmuneACCESS disease sequences. TCRdb cleaned the public reads at Q25 with fastp, built clones with MiXCR and kept in-frame beta chains. Records with the same CDR3 protein are collapsed into one entry carrying the most frequent genes and DNA. What appears here as the V and J calls and clone size reflects TCRdb's work, not the paper's. This sample gives about 240,000 distinct CDR3 sequences in total; 90% to 97% of them show up just once. The biggest ten clones account for approximately 0.094% of the sample.

The chain links TRBV29-1 with TRBJ1-3; TRBD1 matches 8 bases in the middle. The sequenced sample consisted of CD4+ T cells from PBMCs. The clonotype was recovered from a human donor with Susac syndrome. The sequenced DNA is TGCAGCGTTGACAGGGGGCAATCGGGAAACACCATATATTTT. Protein translation: CSVDRGQSGNTIYF.